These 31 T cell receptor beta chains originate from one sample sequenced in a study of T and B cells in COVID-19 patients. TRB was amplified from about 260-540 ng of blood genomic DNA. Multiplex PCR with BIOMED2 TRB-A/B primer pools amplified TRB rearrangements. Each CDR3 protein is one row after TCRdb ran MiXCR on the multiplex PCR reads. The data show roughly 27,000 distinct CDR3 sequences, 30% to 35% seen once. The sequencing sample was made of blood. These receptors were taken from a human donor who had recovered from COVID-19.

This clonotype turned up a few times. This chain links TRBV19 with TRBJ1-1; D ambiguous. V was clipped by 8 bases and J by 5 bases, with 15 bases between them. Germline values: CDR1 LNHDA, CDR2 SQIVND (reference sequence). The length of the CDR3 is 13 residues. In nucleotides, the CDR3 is TGTGCCAGTTCCTCGACGGAAGGAACTGAAGCTTTCTTT. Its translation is CASSSTEGTEAFF. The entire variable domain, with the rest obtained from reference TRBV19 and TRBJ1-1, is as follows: DGGITQSPKYLFRKEGQNVTLSCEQNLNHDAMYWYRQDPGQGLRLIYYSQIVNDFQKGDIAEGYSVSREKKESFPLTVTSAQKNPTAFYLCASSSTEGTEAFFGQGTRLTVV.

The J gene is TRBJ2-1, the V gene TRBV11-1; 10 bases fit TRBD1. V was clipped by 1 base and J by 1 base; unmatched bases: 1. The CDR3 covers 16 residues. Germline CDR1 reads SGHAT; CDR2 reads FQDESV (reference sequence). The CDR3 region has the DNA TGTGCCAGCAGCTTAGGGACAGGGGGGTCCTACAATGAGCAGTTCTTC. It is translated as CASSLGTGGSYNEQFF.

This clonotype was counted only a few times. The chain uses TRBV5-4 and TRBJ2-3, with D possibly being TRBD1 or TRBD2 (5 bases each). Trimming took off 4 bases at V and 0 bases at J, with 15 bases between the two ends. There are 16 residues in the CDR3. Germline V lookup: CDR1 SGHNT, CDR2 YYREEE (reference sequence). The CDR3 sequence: CASSPSPGLSTDTQYF. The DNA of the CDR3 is TGTGCCAGCAGCCCATCACCGGGGCTGAGCACAGATACGCAGTATTTT.

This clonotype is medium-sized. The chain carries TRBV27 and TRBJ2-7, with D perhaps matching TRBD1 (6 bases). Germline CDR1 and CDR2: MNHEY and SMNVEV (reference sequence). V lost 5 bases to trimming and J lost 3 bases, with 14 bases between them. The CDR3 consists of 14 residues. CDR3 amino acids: CASSLLGRGYEQYF. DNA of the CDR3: TGTGCCAGCAGTCTTCTCGGCAGGGGCTACGAGCAGTACTTC.

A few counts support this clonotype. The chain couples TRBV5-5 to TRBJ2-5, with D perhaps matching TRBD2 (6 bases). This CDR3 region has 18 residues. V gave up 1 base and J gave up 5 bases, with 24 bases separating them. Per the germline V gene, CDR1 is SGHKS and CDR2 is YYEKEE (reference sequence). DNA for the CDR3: TGTGCCAGCAGCTTGCTTCGTTTGGGGGGAAGTTCTGGGGAGACCCAGTACTTC. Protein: CASSLLRLGGSSGETQYF.

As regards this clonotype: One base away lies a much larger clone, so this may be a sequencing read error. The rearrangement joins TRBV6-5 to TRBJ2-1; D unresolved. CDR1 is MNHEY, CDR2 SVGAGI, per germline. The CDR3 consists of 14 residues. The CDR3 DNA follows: TGTGCCAGCAGTTCAGTAAGCTCCAACAATGAGCAGTTCTTC. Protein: CASSSVSSNNEQFF.

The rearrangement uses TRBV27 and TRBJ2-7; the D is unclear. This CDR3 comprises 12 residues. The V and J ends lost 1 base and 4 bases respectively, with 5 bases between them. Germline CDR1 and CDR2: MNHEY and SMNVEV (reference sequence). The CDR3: CASSLYGYEQYF. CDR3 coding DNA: TGTGCCAGCAGTTTATATGGTTACGAGCAGTACTTC.

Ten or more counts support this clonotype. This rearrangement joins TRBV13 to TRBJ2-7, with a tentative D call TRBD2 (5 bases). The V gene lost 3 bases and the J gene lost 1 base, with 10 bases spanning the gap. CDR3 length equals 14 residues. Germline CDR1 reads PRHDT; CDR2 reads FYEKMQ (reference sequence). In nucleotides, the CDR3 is TGTGCCAGCAGCTTTGAACGGAGGTCCTACGAGCAGTACTTC. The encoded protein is CASSFERRSYEQYF.

The CDR3 DNA sequence: TGTGCCAGCAGTGGGCTCTCAGATACGCAGTATTTT. It codes for CASSGLSDTQYF. The chain combines TRBV6-2 or TRBV6-3 with TRBJ2-3; no clear D. Germline V gene data show CDR1 as MNHEY and CDR2 as SVGEGT. The CDR3 has 12 amino acids. Trimming stripped 5 bases from V and 4 bases from J, with 7 bases between.

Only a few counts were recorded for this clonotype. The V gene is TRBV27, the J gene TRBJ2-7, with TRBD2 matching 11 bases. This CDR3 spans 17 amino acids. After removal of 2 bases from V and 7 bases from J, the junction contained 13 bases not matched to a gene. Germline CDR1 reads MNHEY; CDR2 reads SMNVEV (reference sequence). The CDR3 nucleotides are TGTGCCAGCAGTTTACTTTTTTCAGTAGCGGGAGGGGAAGAGCAGTACTTC. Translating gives CASSLLFSVAGGEEQYF.

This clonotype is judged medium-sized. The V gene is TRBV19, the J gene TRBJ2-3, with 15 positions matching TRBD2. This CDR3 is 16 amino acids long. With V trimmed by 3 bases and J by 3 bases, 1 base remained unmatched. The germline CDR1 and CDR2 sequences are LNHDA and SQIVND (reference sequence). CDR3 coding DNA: TGTGCCAGTAGTATTGGGACTAGCGGGAGGACAGATACGCAGTATTTT. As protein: CASSIGTSGRTDTQYF.

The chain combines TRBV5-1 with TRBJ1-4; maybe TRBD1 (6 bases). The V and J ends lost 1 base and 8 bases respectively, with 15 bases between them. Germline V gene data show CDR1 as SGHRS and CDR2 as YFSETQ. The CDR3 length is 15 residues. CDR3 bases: TGCGCCAGCAGCTTGTCGGGGGGCGGGCAGGAAAAACTGTTTTTT. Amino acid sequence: CASSLSGGGQEKLFF.

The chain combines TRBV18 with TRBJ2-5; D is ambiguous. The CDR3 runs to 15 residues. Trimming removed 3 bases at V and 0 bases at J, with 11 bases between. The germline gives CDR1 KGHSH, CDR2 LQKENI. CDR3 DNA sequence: TGTGCCAGCTCACCCCGCAGATTGTACCAAGAGACCCAGTACTTC. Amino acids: CASSPRRLYQETQYF.

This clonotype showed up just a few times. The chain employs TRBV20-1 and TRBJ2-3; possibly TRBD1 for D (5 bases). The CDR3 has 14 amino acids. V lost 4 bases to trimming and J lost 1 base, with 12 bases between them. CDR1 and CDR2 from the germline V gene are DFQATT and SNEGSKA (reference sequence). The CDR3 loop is CSATQGEGTDTQYF. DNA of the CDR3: TGCAGTGCTACTCAGGGTGAGGGCACAGATACGCAGTATTTT.

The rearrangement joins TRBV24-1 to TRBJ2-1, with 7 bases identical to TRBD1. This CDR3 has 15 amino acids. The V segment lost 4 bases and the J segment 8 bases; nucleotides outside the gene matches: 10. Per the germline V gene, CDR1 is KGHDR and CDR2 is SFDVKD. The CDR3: CATSDSGQILHEQFF. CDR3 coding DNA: TGTGCCACCAGTGACTCGGGACAGATCTTGCATGAGCAGTTCTTC.

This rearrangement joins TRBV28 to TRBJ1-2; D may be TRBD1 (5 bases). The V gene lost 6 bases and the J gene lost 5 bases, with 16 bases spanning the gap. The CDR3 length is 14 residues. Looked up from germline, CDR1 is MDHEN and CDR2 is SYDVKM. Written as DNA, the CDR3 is TGTGCCAGCAGCACCGGAAGGGACGGGTATGGCTACACCTTC. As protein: CASSTGRDGYGYTF.

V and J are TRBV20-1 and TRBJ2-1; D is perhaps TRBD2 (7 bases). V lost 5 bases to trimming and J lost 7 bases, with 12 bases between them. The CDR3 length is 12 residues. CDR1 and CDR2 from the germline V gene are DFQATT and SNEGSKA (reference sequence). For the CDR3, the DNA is TGCAGTGCTGGGGGGGGCCAAAATGAGCAGTTCTTC. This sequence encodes CSAGGGQNEQFF.

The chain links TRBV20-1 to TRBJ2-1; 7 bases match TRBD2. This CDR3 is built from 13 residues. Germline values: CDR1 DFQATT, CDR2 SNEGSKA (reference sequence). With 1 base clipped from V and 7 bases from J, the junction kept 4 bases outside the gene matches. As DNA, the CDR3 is TGCAGTGCTAGAGGGGACTATGATAATGAGCAGTTCTTC. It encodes CSARGDYDNEQFF.

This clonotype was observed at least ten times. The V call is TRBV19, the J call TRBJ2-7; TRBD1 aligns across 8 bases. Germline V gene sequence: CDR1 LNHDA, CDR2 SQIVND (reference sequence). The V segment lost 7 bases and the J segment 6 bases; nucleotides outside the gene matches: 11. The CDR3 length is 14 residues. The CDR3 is CASTPGQGAGEQYF. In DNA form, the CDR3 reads TGTGCCAGTACGCCGGGGCAGGGGGCGGGCGAGCAGTACTTC.

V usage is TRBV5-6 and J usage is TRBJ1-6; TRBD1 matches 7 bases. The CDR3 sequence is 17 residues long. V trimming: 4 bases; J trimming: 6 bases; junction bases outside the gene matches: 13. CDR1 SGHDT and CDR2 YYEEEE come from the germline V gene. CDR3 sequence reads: CASSRPSGQLINSPLHF. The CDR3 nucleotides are TGTGCCAGCAGCAGACCCTCGGGACAGCTAATTAATTCACCCCTCCACTTT.

DNA for the CDR3: TGTGCCAGCAGCCCCCGGACCCGGTACGAAAAACTGTTTTTT. Its translation: CASSPRTRYEKLFF. V usage is TRBV13 and J usage is TRBJ1-4, with D hard to call. The V gene lost 5 bases and the J gene lost 8 bases, with 15 bases spanning the gap. CDR1 PRHDT and CDR2 FYEKMQ come from the germline V gene (reference sequence). This CDR3 is built from 14 residues.

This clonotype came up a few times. CDR3 protein: CATSRDGQGELNCYTF. The CDR3 nucleotides are TGTGCCACCAGCAGAGATGGGCAGGGGGAATTAAACTGCTACACCTTC. This chain connects TRBV15 to TRBJ1-2; 7 nucleotides align to TRBD1. Germline V lookup: CDR1 LNHNV, CDR2 YYDKDF (reference sequence). V was clipped by 0 bases and J by 9 bases; unmatched bases: 13. The CDR3 loop spans 16 amino acids.

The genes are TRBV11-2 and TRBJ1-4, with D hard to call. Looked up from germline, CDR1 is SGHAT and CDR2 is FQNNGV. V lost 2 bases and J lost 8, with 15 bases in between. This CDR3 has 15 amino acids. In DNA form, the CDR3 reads TGTGCCAGCAGCTTAAGGCGGACCGGGGAGGAAAAACTGTTTTTT. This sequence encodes CASSLRRTGEEKLFF.

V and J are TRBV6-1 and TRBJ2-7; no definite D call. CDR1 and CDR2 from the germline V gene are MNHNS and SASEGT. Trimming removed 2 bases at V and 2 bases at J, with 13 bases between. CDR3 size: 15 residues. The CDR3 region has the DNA TGTGCCAGCAGTGAAAGGGTCGTGCTGCCCTACGAGCAGTACTTC. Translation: CASSERVVLPYEQYF.

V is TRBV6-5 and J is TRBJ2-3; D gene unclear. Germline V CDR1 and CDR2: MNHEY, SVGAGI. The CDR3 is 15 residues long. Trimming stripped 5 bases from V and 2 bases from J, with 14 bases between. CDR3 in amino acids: CASSEGPLITDTQYF. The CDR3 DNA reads TGTGCCAGCAGTGAAGGTCCTTTAATCACAGATACGCAGTATTTT.

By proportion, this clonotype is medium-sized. CDR3 DNA: TGCAGCGCTGGGACATTTAGCACAGATACGCAGTATTTT. Its translation: CSAGTFSTDTQYF. The chain combines TRBV29-1 with TRBJ2-3; weak D call: TRBD1 (6 bases). Germline-derived CDR1 and CDR2 are SQVTM and ANQGSEA. The CDR3 length is 13 residues. Trimming stripped 7 bases from V and 0 bases from J, with 11 bases between.

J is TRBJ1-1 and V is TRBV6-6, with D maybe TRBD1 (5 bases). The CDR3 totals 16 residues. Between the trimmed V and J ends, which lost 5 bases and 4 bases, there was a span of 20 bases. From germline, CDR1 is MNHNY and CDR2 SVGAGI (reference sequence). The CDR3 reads CASSAEVQGSGTEAFF. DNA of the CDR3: TGTGCCAGCAGTGCCGAGGTGCAGGGATCGGGCACTGAAGCTTTCTTT.

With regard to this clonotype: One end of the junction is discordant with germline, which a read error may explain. CDR3 coding DNA: TGTGCCAGCAGCTGGGGACCGACGAACTCTGAAGCTTTCTTT. Its translation is CASSWGPTNSEAFF. The gene calls are TRBV11-1 and TRBJ1-1; D may be TRBD1 (5 bases). From germline, CDR1 is SGHAT and CDR2 FQDESV (reference sequence). This CDR3 spans 14 amino acids.

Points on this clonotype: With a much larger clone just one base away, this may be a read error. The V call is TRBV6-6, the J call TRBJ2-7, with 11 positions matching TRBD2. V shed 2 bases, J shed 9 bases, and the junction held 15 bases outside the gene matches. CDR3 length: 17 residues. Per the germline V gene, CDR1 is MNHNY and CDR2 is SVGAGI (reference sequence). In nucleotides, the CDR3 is TGTGCCAGCAGTTACCTTAGCGGGAGGGCCGGGCTGAACGGGCAGTACTTC. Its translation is CASSYLSGRAGLNGQYF.

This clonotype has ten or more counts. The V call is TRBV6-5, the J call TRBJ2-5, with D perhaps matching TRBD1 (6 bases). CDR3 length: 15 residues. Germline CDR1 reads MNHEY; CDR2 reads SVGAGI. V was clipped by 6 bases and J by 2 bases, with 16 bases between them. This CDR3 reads CASSKLRGRQETQYF. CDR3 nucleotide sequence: TGTGCCAGCAGCAAACTCAGGGGTCGGCAAGAGACCCAGTACTTC.

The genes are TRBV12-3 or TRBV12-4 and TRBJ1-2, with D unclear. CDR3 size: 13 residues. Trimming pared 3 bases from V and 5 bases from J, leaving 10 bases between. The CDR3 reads CASSFSGDYGYTF. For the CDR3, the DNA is TGTGCCAGCAGTTTTTCGGGAGATTATGGCTACACCTTC.